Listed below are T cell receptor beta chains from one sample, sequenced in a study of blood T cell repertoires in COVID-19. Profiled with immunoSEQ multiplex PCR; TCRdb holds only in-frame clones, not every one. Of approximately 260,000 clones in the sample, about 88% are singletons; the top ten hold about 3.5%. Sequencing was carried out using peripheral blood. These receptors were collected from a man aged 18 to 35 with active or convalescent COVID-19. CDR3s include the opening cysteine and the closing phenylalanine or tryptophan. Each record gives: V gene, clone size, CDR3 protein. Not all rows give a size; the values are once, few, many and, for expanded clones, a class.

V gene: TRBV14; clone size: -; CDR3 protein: CASSQDKRGGMVRETQYF
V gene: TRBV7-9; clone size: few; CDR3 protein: CASSFGQTSGNTIYF
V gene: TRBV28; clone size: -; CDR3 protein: CASRDRVDGEQYF
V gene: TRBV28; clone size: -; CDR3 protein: CATTLAGGIETQYF
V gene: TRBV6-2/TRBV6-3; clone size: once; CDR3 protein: CASSRQGARQETQYF
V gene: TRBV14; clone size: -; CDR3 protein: CASSRFVRGSIPGGVYTF
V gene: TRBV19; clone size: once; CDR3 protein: CASSYGTGSGPQHF
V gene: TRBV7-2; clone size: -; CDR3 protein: CASSLSMRGAFF
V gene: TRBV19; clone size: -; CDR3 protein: CASSIVTGSFSGNTIYF
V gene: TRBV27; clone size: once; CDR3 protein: CASNEQGTGNEQYF
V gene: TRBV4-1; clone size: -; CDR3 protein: CASSPKPTDRGEDRQYF
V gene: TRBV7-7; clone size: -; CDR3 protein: CASSRASGSTDTQYF
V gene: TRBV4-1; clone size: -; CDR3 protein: CASSSLDLAGYHTSYEQYF
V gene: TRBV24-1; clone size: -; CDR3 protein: CAPGGFTPPGKETQYF
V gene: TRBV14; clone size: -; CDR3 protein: CASSLGTVKETQYF
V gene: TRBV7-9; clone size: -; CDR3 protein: CASSHTGTGTPLHF